This TCR beta chain was obtained from a study of cytomegalovirus exposure and HLA in healthy donors. Study information: Genetic ancestry analysis placed about 80% of the 400 or so donors that were genotyped in the Caucasian-associated cluster. Regarding the study as a whole: As a later analysis revealed, the rate of TCR association differed by HLA locus, with DRB1 most and HLA-C fewest.

In germline, CDR1 is KGHSH, CDR2 LQKENI. This CDR3 spans 15 amino acids. Losses at the gene ends were 0 bases for V and 4 bases for J; bases not matched to a gene: 5. Primers: 60 Vbeta forward and 13 Jbeta reverse. Produced via immunoSEQ multiplex PCR; TCRdb's table is partial and in-frame only. Among approximately 100,000 clones listed, about 76% were seen once. A remark on this clone: Its antigen remains unidentified.

Material: PBMCs. This rearrangement joins TRBV18 to TRBJ2-5; 7 bases are shared with TRBD2. The source of this sequence is a human donor in good health. CDR3 protein: CASSPPAGVAETQYF. The CDR3 nucleotides are TGTGCCAGCTCACCACCGGCGGGAGTAGCAGAGACCCAGTACTTC.